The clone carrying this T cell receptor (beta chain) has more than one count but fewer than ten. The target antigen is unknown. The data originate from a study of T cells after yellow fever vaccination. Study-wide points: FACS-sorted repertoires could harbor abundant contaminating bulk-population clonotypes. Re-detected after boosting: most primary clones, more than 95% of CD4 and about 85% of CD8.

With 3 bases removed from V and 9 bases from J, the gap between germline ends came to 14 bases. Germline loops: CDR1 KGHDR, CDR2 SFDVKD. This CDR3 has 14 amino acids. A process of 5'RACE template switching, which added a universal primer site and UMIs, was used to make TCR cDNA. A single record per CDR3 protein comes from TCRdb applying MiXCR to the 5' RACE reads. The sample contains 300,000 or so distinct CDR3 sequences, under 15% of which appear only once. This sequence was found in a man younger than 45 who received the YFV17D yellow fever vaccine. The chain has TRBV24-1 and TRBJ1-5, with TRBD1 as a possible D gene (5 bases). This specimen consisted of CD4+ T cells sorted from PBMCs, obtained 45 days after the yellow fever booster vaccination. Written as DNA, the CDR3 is TGTGCCACCAGTGATACCTGGGGAGGGGCGCCCCAGCATTTT. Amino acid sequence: CATSDTWGGAPQHF.